A single TCR beta chain is shown here with its context. The CDR3 has 14 residues. Trimming took 1 base from V and 1 from J, leaving 10 bases between them. Germline V gene data show CDR1 as GTSNPN and CDR2 as SVGIG (reference sequence). This record belongs to a study of OX40 agonist ivuxolimab in advanced cancers. Assay used: immunoSEQ multiplex PCR; TCRdb lists only in-frame clones, some missing. The sample holds 7,000 to 7,500 clones; over 80% are singletons and the top ten take roughly 70%. This sequence was found in an adult with an advanced solid tumor such as melanoma, head and neck, liver or kidney cancer. Material: CD4+ or CD8+ T cells sorted from blood, obtained in a trial of the OX40 agonist ivuxolimab. The chain carries TRBV30 and TRBJ1-1, with D perhaps TRBD1 (5 bases). The CDR3: CAWSAGVQNTEAFF. DNA for the CDR3: TGTGCCTGGAGTGCGGGGGTACAGAACACTGAAGCTTTCTTT.